The entry that follows covers one TCR beta chain sequence. This receptor's antigen is unknown. No per-base quality is available; no much larger clone lies one base away. As encoded in the germline V gene, CDR1 is SGHTA while CDR2 is FQGNSA. The CDR3 runs 11 residues from the cysteine to the phenylalanine. The CDR3 DNA has 33 bases and is translated from base 1. V loses 5 bases, J loses 13 bases, and the germline ends lie 12 bases apart. Using the deep immunoSEQ assay, multiplex PCR amplified TCR CDR3 regions from genomic DNA. Extracted genomic DNA from each cell subset was spread evenly across all wells of several immunoSEQ 96-well plates, with each plate serving as a replicate. For sorted subsets, around 200 ng genomic DNA, equal to 30,000 or so T cell genomes, was loaded into each replicate PCR. Purified libraries were quantified with a Qubit 3.0 fluorometer, sized on a Bioanalyzer 2100, and re-quantified with the KAPA Library Quantification kit. Every immunoSEQ 96-well plate was sequenced on a dedicated single-read 150-cycle Illumina NextSeq 550 flow cell. From the authors' description of their analysis: Because only junctional sequences without quality scores were contained in the immunoSEQ output, filtering matching that applied to full-length reads could not be performed. To assign V/J genes and CDR3, sequences were annotated using PyIR, a Python wrapper for IgBLAST v1.9, with IMGT germline references. Reads with weak V/J assignments (E-value above 1e-6), missing CDR3, stop codons, out-of-frame junctions, or ambiguous translated residues were removed. A V3J clonotype was defined by an identical inferred V gene, J gene, and CDR3 amino acid sequence. To compute the percentage overlap between repertoires, the number of shared unique clonotypes was divided by the size of the smaller repertoire. Three approaches were used to assess repertoire richness: RTK rarefaction, the Chao1 estimator, and Recon v2.1 estimates of unobserved clonotypes. Generation probabilities for all TCRbeta clonotypes obtained by the gDNA method from a handful of donors were computed using OLGA. TCRdb took this table from immuneACCESS and kept in-frame rearrangements with V and J called. Such tables lack part of the clones; where checked against another copy, unresolved V genes explain under half of the gap, and the rest is unexplained. V and J calls and clone size are copied from that table; D and trimming were computed from the DNA. This sample is represented by 330,000 or so clones; approximately 79% of them were singletons. In total, the top ten clones hold about 9.4% of the sample.

This sample was included in a study of shared clonotypes between healthy human individuals (dated by TCRdb to between 2020 and 2021). For the study in its entirety: The cohort comprised a couple of women and a few men aged 18 to 49 years. For each donor, CD4 naive and CD4 memory were each run on three plates, CD8 naive on two plates, and CD8 memory on one plate. The study deeply sequenced blood TCR repertoires of about 5 healthy adults to estimate repertoire size and the extent of clonotype sharing between individuals. Libraries were prepared and TCR repertoires were sequenced by different laboratories using diverse techniques, in order to increase sequencing depth and limit assay-specific biases. Each donor's leukapheresis produced roughly between roughly 0.9 and 9 billion PBMCs. Results the study describes overall, beyond this receptor: Naive subsets generally had larger estimated clonotype richness than memory subsets did. Because the study included a small number of donors, the genetic and exposure-history diversity represented was limited. Pairwise subsampling led to the expectation that sequencing depth would affect the degree of clonotype sharing among donors. When four donors were compared, the shared fraction of clonotypes was approximately 5% for naive CD4, about 4% for naive CD8, 2% to 2.5% for memory CD4, and roughly 0.43% for memory CD8. Even with the large sequencing depth, rarefaction of the sorted-subset datasets indicated that sequencing was incomplete. Compared with non-shared clonotypes, clonotypes shared by all four sorted-subset donors had higher generation probabilities. Sampling was limited to blood, and TCR repertoires in tissue likely differ from TCR repertoires in blood.

Donors were healthy HIV-negative adults with no recently reported acute infections or vaccinations. All donors were Caucasian adults living in Nashville, Tennessee, USA. Magnetic negative selection was used to enrich CD4+ T cells, after which naive cells were positively selected on CD45RA and the negative fraction became the memory subset. Blood was collected by leukapheresis, and PBMCs were isolated by Ficoll-Histopaque density gradient centrifugation and then cryopreserved in liquid nitrogen vapor phase. Purity and quantity of every magnetically sorted T cell population were checked by analytical flow cytometry. Genomic DNA was isolated from every sorted fraction and measured by UV absorbance on a Nanodrop 2000c.

The sequenced sample consisted of memory CD4+ T cells sorted from blood. The cell subset or site label, as the study defines it: CD45RA-negative fraction. The chain is encoded by TRBV7-2 joined to TRBJ2-1; the D gene is not confidently resolved. The source of this sequence is a man younger than 40 in good health. The CDR3 region has the sequence CASSPGSSQFF. The DNA sequence follows: TGTGCCAGCAGCCCCGGATCAAGTCAGTTCTTC.